These 32 T cell receptor beta chains share one sample of origin, sequenced in a study of breast tumors, draining lymph nodes, adjacent tissues. Samples came from axillary lymph nodes draining the breast cancer. One entry per CDR3 protein, called by TCRdb with MiXCR from the multiplex PCR reads. This table holds 130,000 or so distinct CDR3 sequences, about 31% found once. The sequenced material came from axillary lymph node tissue. The source is a female donor with breast cancer. Some clones in this sample may be carry-over from other donors' samples.

In its sample, this clonotype was seen a few times. The chain links TRBV20-1 to TRBJ2-1; 13 bases line up with TRBD2. Germline CDR1 reads DFQATT; CDR2 reads SNEGSKA (reference sequence). V dropped 3 bases and J dropped 0; count of bases not matched to a gene: 14. The CDR3 sequence is 20 residues long. CDR3 DNA sequence: TGCAGTGCTAGTCCATCCCAATCACTAGCGGGGGGGAGCTCCTACAATGAGCAGTTCTTC. This encodes CSASPSQSLAGGSSYNEQFF.

This clonotype showed up many times. The chain combines TRBV7-2 with TRBJ1-3; maybe TRBD1 (6 bases). Germline V gene sequence: CDR1 SGHTA, CDR2 FQGNSA. This CDR3 is 14 amino acids long. With 3 bases removed from V and 2 bases from J, the gap between germline ends came to 8 bases. The CDR3 spells CASSFNRAGNTIYF. The DNA for the CDR3 is TGTGCCAGCAGCTTTAACAGGGCTGGAAACACCATATATTTT.

This clonotype was seen repeatedly, ten times or more. The chain combines TRBV13 with TRBJ1-2; no reliable D call. V lost 4 bases, J lost 4 bases, and 19 bases lay in between. Germline V gene lookup returns CDR1 PRHDT and CDR2 FYEKMQ (reference sequence). This CDR3 comprises 16 residues. CDR3 in DNA: TGTGCCAGCAGCTCGCGCAGCGGCGAGGCCTTCTATGGCTACACCTTC. Its translation: CASSSRSGEAFYGYTF.

This clonotype was counted at least ten times. V is TRBV7-6 and J is TRBJ2-2; weak D call: TRBD2 (6 bases). The germline V gene encodes CDR1 SGHVS and CDR2 FNYEAQ. With 5 bases removed from V and 4 bases from J, the gap between germline ends came to 20 bases. The CDR3 extends over 17 amino acids. The CDR3 DNA follows: TGTGCCAGCAGCCAGGGTGGGGGGACTGATATCACCGGGGAGCTGTTTTTT. Protein: CASSQGGGTDITGELFF.

This clonotype was detected only a few times. This could be a read error, since a much larger clone is one nucleotide away. The CDR3 sequence is CASSFFLEGNQPQHF. For the CDR3, the DNA is TGTGCCAGCAGTTTCTTCTTGGAGGGGAATCAGCCCCAGCATTTT. The V and J genes are TRBV12-3 or TRBV12-4 and TRBJ1-5, with TRBD1 as a possible D gene (5 bases). This CDR3 spans 15 amino acids. V lost 3 bases to trimming and J lost 4 bases, with 13 bases between them.

In its sample, this clonotype was seen many times. The CDR3 is CASSHYQGRANYGYTF. The CDR3, as DNA: TGTGCCAGCAGCCATTATCAGGGCCGAGCTAACTATGGCTACACCTTC. The chain uses TRBV12-3 or TRBV12-4 and TRBJ1-2; D may be TRBD1 (5 bases). V shed 6 bases and J shed 0 bases, with 17 bases lying between them. The CDR3 covers 16 residues.

This clonotype was counted ten times or more. The chain uses TRBV6-1 and TRBJ1-2; 7 positions match TRBD1. J was trimmed by 7 bases and V by 0 bases; bases with no gene match: 5. CDR3 length: 14 residues. CDR1 is MNHNS and CDR2 is SASEGT in the germline V gene. CDR3 in DNA: TGTGCCAGCAGTGAAGCGCAGGGGGTGGGTGGCTACACCTTC. Encoded protein: CASSEAQGVGGYTF.

The sample holds many counts of this clonotype. The V call is TRBV14, the J call TRBJ2-2; D is unclear. CDR1 SGHDN and CDR2 FVKESK come from the germline V gene. Trimming shortened V by 4 bases and J by 6 bases, and 9 bases separated the two germline ends. CDR3 length: 13 residues. CDR3 in amino acids: CASSRSTAGELFF. Here the CDR3 DNA reads TGTGCCAGCAGCCGGAGCACCGCCGGGGAGCTGTTTTTT.

In its sample, this clonotype was seen many times. The chain combines TRBV20-1 with TRBJ1-6; D gene uncertain. Trimming stripped 1 base from V and 10 bases from J, with 17 bases between. From germline, CDR1 is DFQATT and CDR2 SNEGSKA (reference sequence). The CDR3 has 15 amino acids. The CDR3 bases are TGCAGTGCTAGAGGAAGAGGGAAGGGAAGGTCACCCCTCCACTTT. Protein: CSARGRGKGRSPLHF.

This clonotype was seen ten or more times. The rearrangement links TRBV7-2 to TRBJ2-7; D is possibly TRBD1 (5 bases). The germline V and J ends were trimmed by 2 bases and 2 bases, with 10 bases remaining between them. Germline-derived CDR1 and CDR2 are SGHTA and FQGNSA. There are 14 residues in the CDR3. CDR3 DNA: TGTGCCAGCAGCTTATGGGTACAGGCCTACGAGCAGTACTTC. Protein: CASSLWVQAYEQYF.

This clonotype showed up many times. A much larger clone sits a single nucleotide away, making a read error possible. A read error is likely, as this CDR3 ends without the conserved phenylalanine or tryptophan. V and J are TRBV7-9 and TRBJ2-5; 10 nucleotides agree with TRBD1. V shed 5 bases, J shed 4 bases, and the junction held 4 bases outside the gene matches. The germline V gene has CDR1 SEHNR and CDR2 FQNEAQ (reference sequence). CDR3 length: 14 residues. In DNA form, the CDR3 reads TGTGCCAGCAGCGTCTGGACAGGGGGAGAGACCCAGTACCTC. The encoded protein is CASSVWTGGETQYL.

This clonotype was seen many times. The chain is built from TRBV19 and TRBJ1-6; D gene ambiguous. The CDR3 runs 16 residues. The ends were cut back, 2 bases at V and 0 bases at J, with 8 bases in the middle. Germline CDR1 and CDR2: LNHDA and SQIVND (reference sequence). CDR3: CASSITAASYNSPLHF. The CDR3 bases are TGTGCCAGTAGTATAACCGCCGCCTCCTATAATTCACCCCTCCACTTT. The variable domain in full, completed from reference TRBV19 and TRBJ1-6, reads DGGITQSPKYLFRKEGQNVTLSCEQNLNHDAMYWYRQDPGQGLRLIYYSQIVNDFQKGDIAEGYSVSREKKESFPLTVTSAQKNPTAFYLCASSITAASYNSPLHFGNGTRLTVT.

With regard to this clonotype: Being one base from a much bigger clone, this may be a read error. The V gene is TRBV5-8, the J gene TRBJ1-6, with D perhaps matching TRBD1 (5 bases). CDR1 and CDR2 from the germline V gene are SGHTS and YDEGEE. This CDR3 region has 17 residues. The germline V and J ends were trimmed by 3 bases and 0 bases, with 13 bases remaining between them. In DNA form, the CDR3 reads TGTGCCAGCAGCTCCGAACAGGCCCTCTCCTATAATTCACCCCTCCACTTT. Translation gives CASSSEQALSYNSPLHF. The whole variable domain, remainder taken from reference TRBV5-8 and TRBJ1-6, is EAGVTQSPTHLIKTRGQQATLRCSPISGHTSVYWYQQALGLGLQFLLWYDEGEERNRGNFPPRFSGRQFPNYSSELNVNALELEDSALYLCASSSEQALSYNSPLHFGNGTRLTVT.

The chain links TRBV5-1 to TRBJ1-1; D call uncertain. Trimming removed 4 bases from V and 2 bases from J, with 15 bases in between. The germline CDR1 and CDR2 sequences are SGHRS and YFSETQ. This CDR3 is 15 amino acids long. CDR3 DNA sequence: TGCGCCAGCAGCCCTTACGGATTTCCAAACACTGAAGCTTTCTTT. Translation gives CASSPYGFPNTEAFF.

In the case of this clonotype: Possible read error: a much larger clone is one base away. CDR3: CAWYMVAGYAF. CDR3 sequence (DNA): TGTGCCTGGTATATGGTCGCAGGCTACGCCTTC. This sequence joins TRBV30 and TRBJ1-2; D is unclear. Germline V gene lookup returns CDR1 GTSNPN and CDR2 SVGIG (reference sequence). There are 11 residues in the CDR3.

This clonotype was seen many times. The chain uses TRBV4-3 and TRBJ2-1; the match to TRBD2 covers 13 bases. This CDR3 has 15 residues. V was pared by 3 bases and J by 7 bases, with 3 bases of the junction left unmatched. Per germline, CDR1 LGHNA and CDR2 YSLEER. This CDR3 reads CASSQGLAGFNEQFF. The CDR3 region has the DNA TGCGCCAGCAGCCAGGGACTAGCGGGGTTTAATGAGCAGTTCTTC.

This clonotype showed up just a few times. The rearrangement uses TRBV5-6 and TRBJ2-2; TRBD2 might be the D (5 bases). CDR1 SGHDT and CDR2 YYEEEE come from the germline V gene. Deletions cut 4 bases from V and 4 bases from J, with 11 bases between. There are 14 residues in the CDR3. The CDR3 DNA follows: TGTGCCAGCAGCGGAACTAGGACCACCGGGGAGCTGTTTTTT. This sequence encodes CASSGTRTTGELFF. The whole variable domain, remainder taken from reference TRBV5-6 and TRBJ2-2, is DAGVTQSPTHLIKTRGQQVTLRCSPKSGHDTVSWYQQALGQGPQFIFQYYEEEERQRGNFPDRFSGHQFPNYSSELNVNALLLGDSALYLCASSGTRTTGELFFGEGSRLTVL.

There are many counts of this clonotype. This CDR3 is CASSDSITVLRGGSSTDTQYF. The CDR3 DNA sequence: TGTGCCAGCAGTGACTCGATTACCGTTTTGCGCGGGGGGTCCAGCACAGATACGCAGTATTTT. The chain combines TRBV6-4 with TRBJ2-3; TRBD2 matches at 8 bases. V trimming: 0 bases; J trimming: 0 bases; junction bases outside the gene matches: 17. The CDR3 has 21 residues. Germline-derived CDR1 and CDR2 are MRHNA and SNTAGT.

Many counts were recorded for this clonotype. The germline gene is not matched at one end of the junction; a read error may be the cause. This chain connects TRBV7-9 to TRBJ1-2; D is unresolved. The CDR3 runs 12 residues. Germline values: CDR1 SEHNR, CDR2 FQNEAQ (reference sequence). CDR3 sequence (DNA): TGTGCCAGCAGCTTACCACTAACTCCCGCGGTCTTC. Amino acids: CASSLPLTPAVF.

The rearrangement joins TRBV2 to TRBJ2-7, with D tentatively TRBD1 or TRBD2 (5 bases each). Between the trimmed V and J ends, which lost 6 bases and 4 bases, there was a span of 19 bases. The V gene's germline CDR1 is SNHLY and CDR2 FYNNEI. CDR3 length equals 15 residues. The CDR3 DNA reads as TGTGCCAGCAGCGCGCGTGGGGACGGTGAATACGAGCAGTACTTC. Its protein is CASSARGDGEYEQYF.

The V gene is TRBV9, the J gene TRBJ2-7; 8 nucleotides line up with TRBD1. Germline V gene data show CDR1 as SGDLS and CDR2 as YYNGEE. J lost 1 base, V lost 7 bases, and 10 bases had no gene match. The length of the CDR3 is 15 residues. This CDR3 is CASSARQGMSYEQYF. The CDR3, as DNA: TGTGCCAGCTCAGCCAGACAGGGGATGTCCTACGAGCAGTACTTC.

This clonotype was picked up many times. The chain couples TRBV20-1 to TRBJ2-1; TRBD2 matches 14 bases. This CDR3 is built from 14 residues. Unmatched junction bases numbered 9, after V lost 6 bases and J lost 11 bases. Looked up from germline, CDR1 is DFQATT and CDR2 is SNEGSKA (reference sequence). Here the CDR3 DNA reads TGCAGTGCCTCGGCGGGGACTAGCGGGGGTAAGCAGTTCTTC. Amino acid sequence: CSASAGTSGGKQFF.

This clonotype was detected many times. J is TRBJ1-5 and V is TRBV20-1; no reliable D call. The CDR3 consists of 13 residues. Germline loops: CDR1 DFQATT, CDR2 SNEGSKA (reference sequence). Trimming removed 0 bases from V and 6 bases from J, with 9 bases in between. The CDR3: CSARDPSGQPQHF. For the CDR3, the DNA is TGCAGTGCTAGAGATCCCTCGGGTCAGCCCCAGCATTTT.

This clonotype has ten or more counts. The chain has TRBV11-3 and TRBJ2-7; no clear D gene. The CDR3 has 14 amino acids. In germline, CDR1 is SGHNT, CDR2 YENEEA. The V gene lost 6 bases and the J gene lost 1 base, with 13 bases spanning the gap. The CDR3 protein is CASSLQSGSYEQYV. DNA for the CDR3: TGTGCCAGCAGTCTCCAAAGTGGTTCCTACGAGCAGTACGTC.

Ten or more counts support this clonotype. V and J are TRBV5-8 and TRBJ2-7; tentatively, D is TRBD1 (5 bases). V lost 1 base, J lost 0 bases, and 14 bases lay in between. This CDR3 is built from 16 residues. Per germline, CDR1 SGHTS and CDR2 YDEGEE. CDR3 protein: CASSLYGHLNSYEQYF. The CDR3 DNA reads TGTGCCAGCAGCTTGTATGGACACCTCAACTCCTACGAGCAGTACTTC.

Ten or more counts support this clonotype. V usage is TRBV5-1 and J usage is TRBJ1-3; tentative D call: TRBD1 (5 bases). Germline values: CDR1 SGHRS, CDR2 YFSETQ. The length of the CDR3 is 15 residues. Between the trimmed V and J ends, which lost 4 bases and 1 base, there was a span of 12 bases. CDR3 residues: CASSPDRWSGNTIYF. In DNA, the CDR3 is TGCGCCAGCAGCCCCGACAGATGGTCTGGAAACACCATATATTTT. Based on the CDR3 plus reference TRBV5-1 and TRBJ1-3, the full variable domain is KAGVTQTPRYLIKTRGQQVTLSCSPISGHRSVSWYQQTPGQGLQFLFEYFSETQRNKGNFPGRFSGRQFSNSRSEMNVSTLELGDSALYLCASSPDRWSGNTIYFGEGSWLTVV.

This clonotype appeared many times. A much larger clone lies one base from this, so it may be a read error. The V and J genes are TRBV20-1 and TRBJ2-7; no clear D. CDR3 size: 13 residues. Germline lookup yields CDR1 DFQATT and CDR2 SNEGSKA (reference sequence). The CDR3 protein is CSAREGNSYAQYF. DNA of the CDR3: TGCAGTGCTAGAGAGGGAAACTCCTACGCGCAGTACTTC.

This chain links TRBV29-1 with TRBJ1-2; 7 nucleotides match TRBD1. Germline V gives CDR1 SQVTM, CDR2 ANQGSEA. Germline trimming cut 6 bases from V and 5 bases from J; bases unmatched to any gene: 9. There are 13 residues in the CDR3. The CDR3: CSVREAGGYGYTF. The CDR3 DNA follows: TGCAGCGTCCGAGAGGCAGGGGGTTATGGCTACACCTTC.

CDR3 in DNA: TGTGCCAGCAGGAATGCTAGGGCAAACACCGGGGAGCTGTTTTTT. The encoded protein is CASRNARANTGELFF. The genes are TRBV7-6 and TRBJ2-2; the D is unclear. CDR3 length: 15 amino acids. Between the trimmed V and J ends, which lost 6 bases and 2 bases, there was a span of 13 bases. CDR1 SGHVS and CDR2 FNYEAQ come from the germline V gene.

This clonotype has ten or more counts. V and J are TRBV20-1 and TRBJ2-1, with 10 bases matching TRBD2. Trimming at V came to 5 bases and at J to 6 bases, leaving 4 bases not matched to a gene. In germline, CDR1 is DFQATT, CDR2 SNEGSKA (reference sequence). This CDR3 is built from 13 residues. CDR3 coding DNA: TGCAGTGCTCCCGGGACTAGCGTCAATGAGCAGTTCTTC. This translates into CSAPGTSVNEQFF.

There are many counts of this clonotype. V gene TRBV29-1 combines with J gene TRBJ2-3, with D maybe TRBD2 (6 bases). Germline V CDR1 and CDR2: SQVTM, ANQGSEA. V was trimmed by 5 bases and J by 1 base, leaving 13 bases between them. The CDR3 extends over 14 amino acids. The CDR3 loop is CSVTLTGGTDTQYF. CDR3 DNA sequence: TGCAGCGTTACTCTAACGGGGGGCACAGATACGCAGTATTTT.

In its sample, this clonotype was seen many times. The chain has TRBV7-3 and TRBJ2-1; 7 bases align to TRBD1. V lost 5 bases to trimming and J lost 5 bases; unmatched junction nucleotides: 9. Per the germline V gene, CDR1 is SGHTA and CDR2 is FQGTGA. The CDR3 contains 15 residues. CDR3 coding DNA: TGTGCCAGCAGCCCAGGGGACAGAACCGACAATGAGCAGTTCTTC. Translated, it gives CASSPGDRTDNEQFF.